This T cell receptor (beta chain) emerged from a study of blood T cell repertoires in COVID-19. Study background: The study drew acute and convalescent COVID-19 samples from the United States, Italy and Spain.

The study drew participants aged about 18 to 89 years from about two dozen US areas. In assigning cohorts, the study relied on participant-reported clinical history. Trimming took 2 bases from V and 8 from J; bases not matched to a gene: 6. Germline V gene lookup returns CDR1 SGHDT and CDR2 YYEEEE. This CDR3 region has 15 residues. Methods used by the authors: From reference gene primer amplification, estimates of nucleated cell counts were derived. Libraries were prepared by immunoSEQ multiplex PCR; TCRdb keeps only in-frame clonotypes and omits some of them. That table furnishes V, J and clone size, whereas the DNA furnished D and trimming. The sample shows over 350,000 clones, roughly nine tenths of them seen only once.

The receptor was derived from a woman in her late teens or twenties with acute COVID-19. This chain links TRBV5-6 with TRBJ1-6, with TRBD1 identical over 8 bases. The sample comprised PBMCs or T cells enriched from blood (not recorded which). This CDR3 is CASSLVDREDSPLHF. As DNA, the CDR3 is TGTGCCAGCAGCTTAGTGGACAGGGAAGATTCACCCCTCCACTTT.